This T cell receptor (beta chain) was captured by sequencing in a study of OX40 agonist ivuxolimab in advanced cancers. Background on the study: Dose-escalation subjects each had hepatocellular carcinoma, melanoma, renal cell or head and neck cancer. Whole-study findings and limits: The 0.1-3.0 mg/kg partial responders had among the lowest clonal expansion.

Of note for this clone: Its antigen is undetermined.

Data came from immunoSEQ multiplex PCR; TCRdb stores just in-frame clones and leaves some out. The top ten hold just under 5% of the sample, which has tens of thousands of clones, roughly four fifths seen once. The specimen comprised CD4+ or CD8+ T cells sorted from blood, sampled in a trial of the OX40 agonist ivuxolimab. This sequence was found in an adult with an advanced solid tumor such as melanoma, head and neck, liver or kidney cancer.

The CDR3 protein is CASSSDRGGFSDYGYTF. CDR3 in DNA: TGTGCCAGTAGTAGTGACAGGGGAGGATTCAGTGACTATGGCTACACCTTC. This chain links TRBV19 with TRBJ1-2, with 8 bases aligning to TRBD1. The CDR3 covers 17 residues. The V and J ends lost 4 bases and 3 bases, in that order; junction bases with no gene match: 13. Germline CDR1 is LNHDA and CDR2 is SQIVND (reference sequence).